This entry describes one T cell receptor beta chain. The specificity of this receptor is unknown. Qualities for individual bases were not recorded, and no much larger clone is one base off. The library came from the immunoSEQ multiplex PCR assay. TCRdb re-hosts the immuneACCESS table, in-frame sequences only. Its copies lack some clones; in the studies checked, an unresolved V gene accounts for under half of them, and the cause for the rest is not known. The sample contains about 110,000 clones, less than 95% of them found a single time. Roughly 1.6% of the sample comes from the top ten. This sample is drawn from a study of T cell changes during pregnancy in multiple sclerosis (dated by TCRdb to between 2018 and 2020). Concerning the study at large: The study examined how the T cell repertoire changed over the course of pregnancy in women with multiple sclerosis.

Germline trimming: 10 bases from V, 0 bases from J; junction bases outside gene matches: 8. CDR1 and CDR2, per the germline V gene, are MDHEN and SYDVKM. The cysteine opens and the phenylalanine closes a CDR3 of 15 amino acids. CDR3 DNA only is kept here, 45 bases in frame from base 1. The TCR sequence derives from a female donor with multiple sclerosis, enrolled in a pregnancy study. This specimen consisted of peripheral blood, obtained before pregnancy. The V and J segments used are TRBV28 and TRBJ2-2, with TRBD1 identical over 7 junction bases. The CDR3 corresponds to CATKTGAANTGELFF. The DNA sequence is given as TGTGCCACTAAAACAGGGGCTGCGAACACCGGGGAGCTGTTTTTT.